The sequence of this TCR beta chain was determined in a study of tumor-infiltrating lymphocytes in primary liver carcinoma. CDR3 size: 19 residues. Germline V lookup: CDR1 SGHRS, CDR2 YFSETQ. About this clonotype: No antigen is known for it. Being one base from a much bigger clone, this may be a read error.

Regarding the study as a whole: Compared with tumor region pairs, tumor-adjacent and tumor-blood pairs overlapped less.

The study co-extracted DNA and RNA from around 20-30 mg of unsorted bulk tissue. Treatment-naive at the time, the patients had chronic HBV infection. From roughly 500 ng total RNA, TCR beta cDNA was generated with a primer in the constant region. It was through three nested multiplex PCR rounds of slightly modified ARM-PCR that TCR beta libraries arose. Researchers ran the first two PCR rounds for roughly 11 cycles each with TRBV1-TRBV30 forward primers and a C-beta reverse primer. TCRdb passed the multiplex PCR reads through MiXCR, listing each CDR3 protein once. The sample shows roughly 57,000 distinct CDR3 sequences, 60% to 85% of them seen only once.

The rearrangement uses TRBV5-1 and TRBJ2-7, with TRBD1 identical over 7 bases. Sequencing was done on a sample of liver tumor tissue from sampling region 2. Subset meaning: tumor region T2, inferior pole. The receptor comes from a man between 40 and 49 years old with primary liver carcinoma and hepatitis B virus infection. In DNA, the CDR3 is TGCGCCAGCAGCTCCCCCAATTCGACAGGGCCCGTAATATCCTACGAGCACTACTTC. Translated, it gives CASSSPNSTGPVISYEHYF.